These T cell receptor beta chains were read from a single sample in a study of shared clonotypes between healthy human individuals. The assay was immunoSEQ multiplex PCR, and TCRdb's table has in-frame clones only and misses some. The repertoire has hundreds of thousands of clones, approximately 73% of them found once; the top ten carry roughly 2%. What was sequenced was memory CD4+ T cells sorted from blood. The origin of the receptors is a woman between 25 and 40 years old in good health. The CDR3 runs from the conserved cysteine through the conserved F or W. Fields, in order: J gene, D gene, clone size, V gene, CDR3 DNA, CDR3 protein. D genes are given only for firm matches. Size is omitted from some rows. Given values are once, few, many or a class for expanded clones.

TRBJ2-1	-	-	TRBV27	TGTGCCAGCAGGGAGCACGGACAGTTCTTC	CASREHGQFF
TRBJ2-1	TRBD2	few	TRBV4-2	TGTGCCAGCAGCCCGACTAGCGGGAGTTGGAATGAGCAGTTCTTC	CASSPTSGSWNEQFF
TRBJ2-4	TRBD2	-	TRBV11-2	TGTGCCAGCAGTCAGCGGGAGGGCCTGGCTCTAACCAAAAACATTCAGTACTTC	CASSQREGLALTKNIQYF
TRBJ1-5	-	-	TRBV29-1	TGCAGCGTCGGGCAGGTGAATCAGCCCCAGCATTTT	CSVGQVNQPQHF
TRBJ2-5	TRBD2	-	TRBV2	TGTGCCAGCAGTAGTGGACTAGCCCCCCAAGAGACCCAGTACTTC	CASSSGLAPQETQYF
TRBJ2-7	-	-	TRBV28	TGTGCCAGCAGTTTAAGTCAGGGCTCGGGAGAGCAGTACTTC	CASSLSQGSGEQYF
TRBJ1-4	-	-	TRBV18	TGTGCCAGCTCACCACGGGGGGTTGCTGAAAAACTGTTTTTT	CASSPRGVAEKLFF
TRBJ1-2	-	many	TRBV28	TGTGCCAGCAGTCCGAAGGTCGGGAAGTTTTATGGCTACACCTTC	CASSPKVGKFYGYTF
TRBJ1-1	-	few	TRBV5-1	TGCGCCAGCAGCTGGGGGGACACGAACACTGAAGCTTTCTTT	CASSWGDTNTEAFF
TRBJ1-1	-	-	TRBV6-5	TGTGCCAGCAGTTCCCCGCGTGGTGCGACTGAAGCTTTCTTT	CASSSPRGATEAFF
TRBJ2-7	TRBD2	-	TRBV5-1	TGCGCCAGCAGCCCCGGGAGCGGGAGCTTCTACGAGCAGTACTTC	CASSPGSGSFYEQYF
TRBJ2-2	-	-	TRBV5-6	TGTGCCAGCAGCTTGGGACTAGAGACCGGGGAGCTGTTTTTT	CASSLGLETGELFF
TRBJ2-1	-	-	TRBV9	TGTGCCAGCAGCGTAGGCCGGACGGACAATGAGCAGTTCTTC	CASSVGRTDNEQFF
TRBJ1-4	-	-	TRBV20-1	TGCAGTGCTCCTCTTTGGGAAAAACTGTTTTTT	CSAPLWEKLFF
TRBJ2-1	TRBD2	-	TRBV5-6	TGTGCCAGCAGCTTGGTTAGCGGGAGGGCCCGTGAGCAGTTCTTC	CASSLVSGRAREQFF
TRBJ2-3	TRBD1	-	TRBV2	TGTGCCAGCAGTAACAGGGGGCTTACAGATACGCAGTATTTT	CASSNRGLTDTQYF
TRBJ2-1	TRBD2	-	TRBV25-1	TGTGCCAGCAGTGAGTCTCTAGCGGGAATCCATGAGCAGTTCTTC	CASSESLAGIHEQFF
TRBJ2-6	-	-	TRBV6-6	TGTGCCAGCACCCCTCAGGGGTCTGGGGCCAACGTCCTGACTTTC	CASTPQGSGANVLTF
TRBJ1-2	TRBD1	-	TRBV5-6	TGTGCCAGCAGCTTGGACAGGGGGCAACTATTCTATGGCTACACCTTC	CASSLDRGQLFYGYTF
TRBJ1-1	-	-	TRBV5-1	TGCGCCAGCAGCCTGGGACTGAACACTGAAGCTTTCTTT	CASSLGLNTEAFF
TRBJ1-3	-	-	TRBV18	TGTGCCAGCTCACCACCGTCGTACACCATATATTTT	CASSPPSYTIYF
TRBJ1-5	-	-	TRBV19	TGTGCCAGTACCGAGGGTGGCTATCAGCCCCAGCATTTT	CASTEGGYQPQHF
TRBJ2-6	-	few	TRBV7-9	TGTGCCAGCAGCTCTGGACAGTCCGGGGCCAACGTCCTGACTTTC	CASSSGQSGANVLTF
TRBJ2-5	-	-	TRBV28	TGTGCCAGCAGGTACCCCACCGGAAGACAGGGTGGTACAAGGGGGGACTACGAGACCCAGTACTTC	CASRYPTGRQGGTRGDYETQYF
TRBJ1-2	TRBD1	few	TRBV7-2	TGTGCCAGCAGCTCCTTTACAGGGGGCGAGGTCTATGGCTACACCTTC	CASSSFTGGEVYGYTF
TRBJ2-3	-	-	TRBV20-1	TGCAGTGCTAGAGAGCGAAATACGCAGTATTTT	CSARERNTQYF
TRBJ2-1	-	few	TRBV7-2	TGTGCCAGCCGCCCTAGCATTTCACCCTACAATGAGCAGTTCTTC	CASRPSISPYNEQFF
TRBJ2-7	TRBD2	-	TRBV5-4	TGTGCCAGCAGCGGGGGACTAGCGGGAGGCTCCTACGAGCAGTACTTC	CASSGGLAGGSYEQYF
TRBJ2-7	TRBD2	-	TRBV9	TGTGCCAGCAGCCCACGGAGCGGGAGCGAATACGAGCAGTACTTC	CASSPRSGSEYEQYF
TRBJ1-2	-	once	TRBV9	TGTGCCAGCAGCCCACCTCATCAGGGATATGGCTACACCTTC	CASSPPHQGYGYTF
TRBJ2-3	-	-	TRBV5-1	TGCGCCAGCAGCTTGGCCTCGGGGTCAGATACGCAGTATTTT	CASSLASGSDTQYF
TRBJ1-3	-	-	TRBV6-6	TGTGCCAGCGCAGAACCCGCGTCTGGAAACACCATATATTTT	CASAEPASGNTIYF
TRBJ2-2	TRBD2	many	TRBV27	TGTGCCAGCAGTTCTATCCTAGCGGGAGTCTCCGGGGAGCTGTTTTTT	CASSSILAGVSGELFF
TRBJ2-5	-	-	TRBV5-1	TGCGCCAGCAGCAGTTCTGGAGAGACCCAGTACTTC	CASSSSGETQYF